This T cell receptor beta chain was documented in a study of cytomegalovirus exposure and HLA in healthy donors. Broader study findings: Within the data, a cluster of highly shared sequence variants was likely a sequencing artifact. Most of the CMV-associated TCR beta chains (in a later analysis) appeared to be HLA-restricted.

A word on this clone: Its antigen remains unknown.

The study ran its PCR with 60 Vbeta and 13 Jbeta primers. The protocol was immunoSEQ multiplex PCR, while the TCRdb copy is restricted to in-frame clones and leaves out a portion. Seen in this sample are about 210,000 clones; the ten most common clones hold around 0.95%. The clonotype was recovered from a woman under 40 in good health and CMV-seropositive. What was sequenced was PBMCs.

The CDR3 here is CASGDFSAGNTIYF. The CDR3 DNA reads as TGTGCCAGCGGGGACTTCTCCGCCGGAAACACCATATATTTT. The rearrangement uses TRBV6-1 and TRBJ1-3, with D tentatively TRBD1 (5 bases). CDR1 is MNHNS, CDR2 SASEGT, per germline. The CDR3 is 14 residues long. V dropped 8 bases and J dropped 4 bases, with 15 bases sitting between them.